This TCR beta chain was sequenced in a study of regulatory T cells in long-lasting Graves disease. Study summary: Graves' patients diagnosed newly had used antithyroid drugs under 3 months.

V was shortened by 6 bases and J by 7 bases, with 13 bases between the two germline ends. The CDR3 loop spans 14 amino acids. Germline V lookup: CDR1 SEHNR, CDR2 FQNEAQ (reference sequence). In building TCR beta libraries, iRepertoire HTBI primers were used together with Arm-PCR of CDR3 regions. TCRdb re-analysed the multiplex PCR reads in MiXCR, keeping a single row per CDR3 protein. The table has 420,000 or so distinct CDR3 sequences, about 16% seen once; the top ten hold 20% to 25%. The time point: newly diagnosed GD, antithyroid drugs for less than 3 months. Generation of the TCR library employed RNA extracted from PBMCs. This clonotype was seen at least ten times. This same sample was also taken into another study, of T cells in Graves' hyperthyroidism and ophthalmopathy. That paper states: Absent ophthalmopathy progression within 18 months defined stable Graves' hyperthyroidism. The diagnostic basis comprised clinical symptoms, serum thyroxine and TRAb, thyroid ultrasound and orbital computed tomography. Researchers found most expanded thyroid clonotypes above 0.001 in blood as well.

This specimen consisted of peripheral blood mononuclear cells (PBMCs), obtained at new diagnosis, from a patient treated with antithyroid drugs. The clonotype originates from a woman aged 18-35 years with Graves disease. This chain connects TRBV7-9 to TRBJ1-6, with D possibly TRBD1 on 5 matching bases. CDR3 sequence (DNA): TGTGCCAGCAGATCCGACAGCGACAATTCACCCCTCCACTTT. This sequence encodes CASRSDSDNSPLHF.